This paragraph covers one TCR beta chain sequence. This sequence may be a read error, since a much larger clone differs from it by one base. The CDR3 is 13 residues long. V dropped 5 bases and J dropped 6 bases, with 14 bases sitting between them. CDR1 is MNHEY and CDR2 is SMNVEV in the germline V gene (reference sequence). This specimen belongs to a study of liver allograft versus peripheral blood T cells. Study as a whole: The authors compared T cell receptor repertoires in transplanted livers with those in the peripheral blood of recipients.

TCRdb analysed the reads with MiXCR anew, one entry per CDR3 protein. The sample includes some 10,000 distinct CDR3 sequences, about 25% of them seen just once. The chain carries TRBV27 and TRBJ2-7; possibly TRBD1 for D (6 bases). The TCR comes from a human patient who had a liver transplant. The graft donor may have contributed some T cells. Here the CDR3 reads CASSPPRTAEQYF. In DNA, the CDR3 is TGTGCCAGCAGTCCGCCGAGGACAGCCGAGCAGTACTTC.